This T cell receptor (beta chain) derives from a study of blood T cell repertoires in COVID-19. The overall study: Collection of acute and convalescent COVID-19 samples took place in the United States, Italy and Spain. T cells, B-cell-depleted T cells, or PBMCs supplied cDNA or gDNA.

As processed by the authors: Reference gene primer amplification gave estimated nucleated cell counts. Assay: immunoSEQ multiplex PCR; the TCRdb copy retains only in-frame clones and omits some. The V and J calls and clone size are taken from that table; D and trimming were inferred from the DNA. The repertoire holds a few hundred thousand clones, with under 85% as singletons. This clone was counted only a few times. CDR3 size: 16 residues. V lost 4 bases, J lost 1 base, and 16 bases lay in between. Germline V gene data show CDR1 as ENHRY and CDR2 as SYGVKD. The sequenced sample consisted of peripheral blood. The chain couples TRBV10-3 to TRBJ1-2, with D maybe TRBD1 (6 bases). The source is a human donor with COVID-19, enrolled during active disease. The donor label of this sample is uncertain. The CDR3 bases are TGTGCCATCAGTGGCACCGGGACAAGAATTAACTATGGCTACACCTTC. Translating gives CAISGTGTRINYGYTF.